Here is one T cell receptor (beta chain) with its context. The antigen this receptor binds is unknown. It has no much larger one-base neighbor in the sample; base qualities were not kept. The time point label on this specimen signifies: baseline before first vaccination. The meaning of the sample's treatment or condition label: meningococcal conjugate vaccine given as trial control. Vaccinee samples came from UK trials COV001 and COV002, including a single-blind randomized controlled phase 2/3 trial of AZD1222 (ChAdOx1 nCoV-19) in healthy adults. For TCRbeta chain sequencing, PBMC samples were collected from trial participants at day 0 and at day 28 after the second dose. The source of the sample is a study of T cell responses to AZD1222 COVID-19 vaccine (dated by TCRdb to the early 2020s). A note on the overall study: TCR sequencing was performed for about 250 trial participants, of whom roughly 200 were given two doses of AZD1222 and around 26 were given two doses of MenACWY control vaccine. Enrollment into the trials was organized by age into subgroups of 18-55, 56-69 and 70-plus years, and those subgroups contained approximately 160, 26 and 62 TCR-sequenced participants, respectively.

CDR3 length: 15 amino acids, cysteine to phenylalanine. Only the CDR3 DNA is retained, 45 bases long and in frame from the first base. At the junction V is shortened by 6 bases and J by 10 bases; bases outside the gene matches: 13. CDR1 and CDR2 are read off the germline V gene as SNHLY and FYNNEI. The CDR3 regions of human TCRbeta chains were subjected to immunosequencing. In the original analysis: TCRs in the repertoires were matched against a reference library of SARS-CoV-2-specific TCRs that had been generated with the MIRA antigen-specificity platform. Breadth meant the fraction of unique TCRs that were SARS-CoV-2-associated, whereas depth meant the fraction of total T cells that were SARS-CoV-2-associated. Using the MIRA data, each spike-specific TCR was assigned both to the spike region to which the TCR was reactive and to a CD4 or CD8 class. Log10-transformed breadth and depth values were compared by one-way ANOVA with Sidak's multiple comparisons tests. The source is immuneACCESS, and TCRdb retained only in-frame sequences with V and J called. Part of the clones is not carried over; for the studies checked, unresolved V genes explain less than half of this, and the remainder is unexplained. That table is the source of V, J and clone size, and D and trimming were worked out from the DNA. Recorded for this sample are some 150,000 clones; around 86% of them occurred a single time. Around 4.3% of the sample is held by the ten biggest clonotypes.

Points the paper makes about the study in general: Conclusions about previously exposed vaccinees are limited because only a handful of AZD1222 recipients were SARS-CoV-2 seropositive at baseline. Participants were mostly white British and included more females than males, and it was suggested by the authors that clonal diversity may have been underestimated. Epitopes outside the regions mutated in the B.1.351 and B.1.1.7 variants were reportedly recognized by nearly half of the unique spike-specific TCRs. No day 14 peak-response samples were available, so repertoires were characterized only after the peak T cell response. The whole spike protein was spanned by vaccine-associated CD4 TCRs, and dominant responses were seen in regions 160-218 and 743-854. After two AZD1222 doses, spike-specific TCR breadth and depth were significantly higher than at day 0 and than in MenACWY recipients. In the small 56-69-year group, the increase in depth fell short of significance, most likely because of low power.

The V and J segments used are TRBV2 and TRBJ1-4; a stretch of 8 junction bases matches TRBD1. Material: peripheral blood, obtained on day 0 of MenACWY control vaccination. The clonotype comes from an adult in good health. The encoded CDR3 is CASRATGQVTVKLFF. The bases read TGTGCCAGCAGAGCCACGGGACAGGTTACGGTAAAACTGTTTTTT.